The clone carrying this T cell receptor (beta chain) was counted between two and nine times. Antigen: not known. This entry belongs to a study of response to subunit inactivated influenza vaccine. Overall study results and limits: The authors offered the suggestion that each seasonal influenza vaccination recruits few new T cells.

From the RT-PCR reads, TCRdb called clonotypes with MiXCR, one entry per CDR3 protein. In the table there are approximately 680,000 distinct CDR3 sequences, more than 15% of which are singletons. Trimming took off 1 base at V and 1 base at J, with 10 bases between the two ends. The CDR3 covers 16 residues. Germline values: CDR1 SGHVS, CDR2 FQNEAQ. The material was PBMCs from blood, obtained 11 to 12 days after vaccination. This chain connects TRBV7-8 to TRBJ2-2; D unclear. The TCR originated in a man aged 45-65 years who received an inactivated influenza vaccine. The CDR3 here is CASSLGAVQNTGELFF. CDR3 sequence (DNA): TGTGCCAGCAGCTTAGGGGCAGTCCAGAACACCGGGGAGCTGTTTTTT.